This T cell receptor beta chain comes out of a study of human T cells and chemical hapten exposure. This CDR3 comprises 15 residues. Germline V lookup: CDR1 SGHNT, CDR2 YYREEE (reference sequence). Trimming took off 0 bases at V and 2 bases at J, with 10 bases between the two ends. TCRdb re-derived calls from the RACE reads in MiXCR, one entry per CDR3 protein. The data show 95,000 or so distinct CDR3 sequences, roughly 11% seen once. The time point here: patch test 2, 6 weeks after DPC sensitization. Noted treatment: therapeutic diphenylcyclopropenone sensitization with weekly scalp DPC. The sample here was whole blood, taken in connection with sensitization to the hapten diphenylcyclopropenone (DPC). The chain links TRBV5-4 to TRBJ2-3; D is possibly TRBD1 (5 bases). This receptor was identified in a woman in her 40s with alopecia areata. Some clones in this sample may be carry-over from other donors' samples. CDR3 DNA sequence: TGTGCCAGCAGCTTGGGGCAGGGTCCCACAGATACGCAGTATTTT. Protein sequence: CASSLGQGPTDTQYF.